This T cell receptor (beta chain) was documented in a study of radiotherapy plus CTLA-4 blockade in lung cancer. Study as a whole: Objective response was observed in roughly 17% of patients, and disease control in roughly 30%.

Study-wide results and limits: The best predictor of response was reported to be early blood T cell clone dynamics, with interferon-beta. Clones of tumor-derived TCRs expanded in blood after radiotherapy plus ipilimumab.

On this clone itself: Its target is not known.

The germline V gene has CDR1 SGHRS and CDR2 YFSETQ. V lost 4 bases and J lost 4, with 11 bases in between. The CDR3 is 13 residues long. Patients with chemo-refractory metastatic non-small-cell lung cancer received focal radiation plus CTLA-4 blockade with ipilimumab. Data came from immunoSEQ multiplex PCR; TCRdb stores just in-frame clones and leaves some out. The sample comprises over 60,000 clones, around 87% of which are singletons, and 35% to 45% rests with the top ten. The receptor was derived from a human donor with non-small cell lung cancer that progressed on radiotherapy plus ipilimumab. Sequenced material: peripheral blood, taken from a patient treated with radiotherapy plus ipilimumab. The rearrangement links TRBV5-1 to TRBJ2-5; no clear D. The CDR3 loop reads CASSMAYSETQYF. The DNA of the CDR3 is TGCGCCAGCAGCATGGCCTACTCAGAGACCCAGTACTTC.